This T cell receptor beta chain was identified in a study of blood T cell repertoires in COVID-19 (dated by TCRdb to the early 2020s). Looking at the study overall: Samples from collaborators originated in the United States, Italy and Spain and spanned both the acute and convalescent phases of COVID-19. The prospective study material was composed of cDNA or gDNA derived from T cells, B-cell-depleted T cells, or PBMCs. Subjects who had been exposed to COVID-19, were actively infected with it, or had recovered from it provided the deeply sampled blood TCRbeta repertoires that made up the dataset. The repertoires were released in a freely available public database meant as a resource for research on the immune response to SARS-CoV-2. Samples were obtained from the ongoing ImmuneRACE study (first 160 participants) and from about 1,300 subjects provided by 6 global collaborators. Nearly every sample came with metadata listing a de-identified subject ID, COVID-19 status, age in years and sex. Where available, HLA class I and class II types were obtained from metadata supplied by the sample provider rather than from assay-based typing.

Whole blood was collected in K2EDTA tubes by collaborating institutions according to the institutions' own protocols. For TCRbeta analysis, collaborators shipped samples in one of three forms: frozen whole blood, isolated PBMCs, or DNA extracted from either of those sample types. About this clone itself: Its antigen is still unknown. No much larger clone is present one base from it, and per-base qualities are unavailable.

V is reduced by 1 base and J by 0 bases, leaving a spacing of 3 bases between them. The CDR3 covers 13 residues, taking in both the cysteine and the phenylalanine. Left in the record is the CDR3 DNA by itself, 39 bases read in frame from the first base. Points the paper makes about the study in general: The amount of clinical and demographic metadata varied by source and participant and was provided uncurated.

TCRbeta CDR3 regions were amplified from genomic DNA by means of the immunoSEQ Assay, a bias-controlled multiplex PCR. The authors' analysis ran thus. Nucleated cell counts per sample were estimated from amplification of reference gene primers within the assay. Sequence reads were collapsed and filtered to measure the absolute abundance of every unique TCRbeta CDR3 rearrangement. For each sample, productive Simpson clonality was calculated as the square root of Simpson's diversity index across productive rearrangements. Not all clones reach the TCRdb copy of this immuneACCESS table, which keeps in-frame sequences only. Checked studies attribute under half of the gap to unresolved V genes and leave the rest unexplained. V, J and clone size are taken as reported in that table, and D and trimming were inferred from the DNA itself. This sample has under 60,000 clones in its table, and approximately 88% of those were observed once. Together, the top ten hold under 60% of the sample.

The V and J genes are TRBV12-3 or TRBV12-4 and TRBJ1-2, with the D gene call left open. The material sequenced was peripheral blood. The source of this sequence is a man in his 70s with acute or convalescent COVID-19. The CDR3 reads CASSLGANYGYTF. The DNA sequence reads TGTGCCAGCAGTTTAGGAGCTAACTATGGCTACACCTTC.